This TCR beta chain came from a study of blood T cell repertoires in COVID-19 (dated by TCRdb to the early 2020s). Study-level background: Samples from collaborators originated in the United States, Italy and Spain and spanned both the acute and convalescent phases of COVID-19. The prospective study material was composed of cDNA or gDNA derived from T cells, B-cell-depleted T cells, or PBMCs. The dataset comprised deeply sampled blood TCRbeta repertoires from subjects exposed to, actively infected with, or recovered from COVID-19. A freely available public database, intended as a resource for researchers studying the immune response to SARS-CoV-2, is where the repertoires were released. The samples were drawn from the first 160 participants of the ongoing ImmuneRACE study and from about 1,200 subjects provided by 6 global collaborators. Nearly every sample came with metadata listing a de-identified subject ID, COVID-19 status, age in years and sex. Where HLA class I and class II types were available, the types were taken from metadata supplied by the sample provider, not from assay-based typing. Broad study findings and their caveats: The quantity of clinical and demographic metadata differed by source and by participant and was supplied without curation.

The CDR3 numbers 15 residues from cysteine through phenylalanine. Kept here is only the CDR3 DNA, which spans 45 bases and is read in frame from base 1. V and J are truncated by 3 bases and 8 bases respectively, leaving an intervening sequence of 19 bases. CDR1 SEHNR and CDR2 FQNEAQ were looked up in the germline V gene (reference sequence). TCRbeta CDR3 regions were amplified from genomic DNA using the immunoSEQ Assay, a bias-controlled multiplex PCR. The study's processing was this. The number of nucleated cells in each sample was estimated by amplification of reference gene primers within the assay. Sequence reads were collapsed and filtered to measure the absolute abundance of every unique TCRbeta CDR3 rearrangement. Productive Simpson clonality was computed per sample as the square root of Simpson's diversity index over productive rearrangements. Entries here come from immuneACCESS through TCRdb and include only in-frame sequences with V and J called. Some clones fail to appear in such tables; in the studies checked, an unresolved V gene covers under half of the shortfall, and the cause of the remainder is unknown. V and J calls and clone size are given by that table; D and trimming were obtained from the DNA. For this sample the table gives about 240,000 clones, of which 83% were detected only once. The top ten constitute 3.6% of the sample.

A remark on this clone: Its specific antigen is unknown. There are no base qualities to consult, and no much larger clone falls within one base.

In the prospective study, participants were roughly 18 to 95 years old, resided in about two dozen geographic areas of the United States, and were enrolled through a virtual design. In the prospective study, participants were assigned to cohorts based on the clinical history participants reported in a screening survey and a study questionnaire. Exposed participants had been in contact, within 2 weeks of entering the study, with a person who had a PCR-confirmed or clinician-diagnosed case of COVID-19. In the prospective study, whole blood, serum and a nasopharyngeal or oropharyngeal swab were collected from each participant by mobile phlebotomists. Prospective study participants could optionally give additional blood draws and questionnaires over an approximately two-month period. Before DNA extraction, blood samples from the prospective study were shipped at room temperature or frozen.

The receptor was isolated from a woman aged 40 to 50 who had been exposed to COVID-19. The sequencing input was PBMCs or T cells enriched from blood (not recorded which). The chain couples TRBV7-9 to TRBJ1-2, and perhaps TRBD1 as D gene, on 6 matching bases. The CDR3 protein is CASSFTAQGMDGYTF. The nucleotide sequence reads TGTGCCAGCAGCTTTACGGCACAGGGAATGGACGGCTACACCTTC.